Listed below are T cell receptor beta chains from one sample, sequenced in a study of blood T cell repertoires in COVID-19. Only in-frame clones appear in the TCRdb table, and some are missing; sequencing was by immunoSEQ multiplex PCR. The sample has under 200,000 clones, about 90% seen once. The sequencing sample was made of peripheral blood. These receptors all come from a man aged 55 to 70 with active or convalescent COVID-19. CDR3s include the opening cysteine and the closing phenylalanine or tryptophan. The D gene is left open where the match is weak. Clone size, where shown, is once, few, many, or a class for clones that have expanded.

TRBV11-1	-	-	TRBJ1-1	TGTGCCAGCAGCCCCGTCGCGGGAGGCACTGAAGCTTTCTTT	CASSPVAGGTEAFF
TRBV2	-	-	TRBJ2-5	TGTGCCAGCAGCGTACTAGATCAAGAGACCCAGTACTTC	CASSVLDQETQYF
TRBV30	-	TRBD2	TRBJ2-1	TGTGCCTGGAAAGTGGCTAGCGGGGTGTCCTACAATGAGCAGTTCTTC	CAWKVASGVSYNEQFF
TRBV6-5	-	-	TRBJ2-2	TGTGCCAGCAGTTTCATACAGGGCTCCGGGGAGCTGTTTTTT	CASSFIQGSGELFF
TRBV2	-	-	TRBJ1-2	TGTGCCAGCGGCAATAACTATGGCTACACCTTC	CASGNNYGYTF
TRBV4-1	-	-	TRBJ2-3	TGCGCCAGCAGCCAAGGGGACACGAGGACAGATACGCAGTATTTT	CASSQGDTRTDTQYF
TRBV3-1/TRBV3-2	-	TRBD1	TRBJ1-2	TGTGCCAGCAGCCAAGATCGTACAGGGGGGAACTATGGCTACACCTTC	CASSQDRTGGNYGYTF
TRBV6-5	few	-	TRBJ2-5	TGTGCCAGCAGTTACGGGGGGGGGCCAGGGGAGACCCAGTACTTC	CASSYGGGPGETQYF
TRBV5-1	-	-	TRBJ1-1	TGCGCCAGCAGCTTGGAAGCTATGAACACTGAAGCTTTCTTT	CASSLEAMNTEAFF
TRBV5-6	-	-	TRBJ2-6	TGTGCCAGCAGCTTGGAGGCGGGTGGGGCCAACGTCCTGACTTTC	CASSLEAGGANVLTF
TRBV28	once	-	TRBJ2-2	TGTGCCAGCAGTTTCATCGCGGGGCCTTGGAACACCGGGGAGCTGTTTTTT	CASSFIAGPWNTGELFF